A selection of T cell receptor beta chains follows, all from one sample in a study of blood T cell repertoires in COVID-19. The table came from immunoSEQ multiplex PCR; TCRdb's copy has only in-frame clones and leaves some out. The sample has about 170,000 clones; 88% are singletons. Input material: peripheral blood. These receptor sequences come from a man between 45 and 60 years old who had recovered from COVID-19. Both conserved end residues are part of each CDR3. D genes are given only for firm matches. Expanded clones are given a class, and other clones once, few, many or no size at all.

>-|TRBD1|TRBJ2-7|TRBV27
TGTGCCAGCAGCCCGAGACAGGGCAGCTCCTACGAGCAGTACTTC
CASSPRQGSSYEQYF
>-|-|TRBJ2-3|TRBV6-5
TGTGCCAGCGCTTTAAATTACGGAGATACGCAGTATTTT
CASALNYGDTQYF
>-|TRBD1|TRBJ1-2|TRBV6-1
TGTGCCAGCAGTGAGGCCGGGACAGGATATGGCTACACCTTC
CASSEAGTGYGYTF
>-|TRBD2|TRBJ2-4|TRBV24-1
TGTGCCACCAGTGACGAATCTAGCGGGGGAAACATTCAGTACTTC
CATSDESSGGNIQYF
>-|-|TRBJ1-2|TRBV5-1
TGCGCCAGCAGCTCAGGGATGGTGAACCTAAGTGGCTACACCTTC
CASSSGMVNLSGYTF
>-|TRBD2|TRBJ2-3|TRBV5-1
TGCGCCAGCAGCTTTAGCGGGGGGGCCCCAGATACGCAGTATTTT
CASSFSGGAPDTQYF
>-|-|TRBJ1-4|TRBV3-1/TRBV3-2
TGTGCCAGCAGCCAAGTAGATGAAAAACTGTTTTTT
CASSQVDEKLFF
>-|TRBD1|TRBJ1-4|TRBV2
TGTGCCAGCACCCTCGGGACAGGGAATGAAAAACTGTTTTTT
CASTLGTGNEKLFF
>-|-|TRBJ2-7|TRBV5-5
TGTGCCAGCAGCTTGGGTGATGAGGGTAACTACGAGCAGTACTTC
CASSLGDEGNYEQYF
>-|-|TRBJ2-5|TRBV7-2
TGTGCCAGCAGCCCCGGAGAGGCCGGTTGGGAGACCCAGTACTTC
CASSPGEAGWETQYF
>-|-|TRBJ1-1|TRBV12-3/TRBV12-4
TGTGCCAGCAGTTTAGACACCAACACTGAAGCTTTCTTT
CASSLDTNTEAFF
>-|TRBD1|TRBJ1-5|TRBV2
TGTGCCAGCACCCCGCAAAGGGGGCAGGGGGAGCCCCAGCATTTT
CASTPQRGQGEPQHF
>-|TRBD1|TRBJ1-6|TRBV5-1
TGCGCCAGCAGGGGGACAGGGGGTAATTCACCCCTCCACTTT
CASRGTGGNSPLHF
>-|-|TRBJ1-4|TRBV6-5
TGTGCCAGCAGACGCGGGACTCACGGGATTGAAAAACTGTTTTTT
CASRRGTHGIEKLFF
>-|TRBD1|TRBJ1-1|TRBV27
TGTGCCAGCAGTTTGGCCGCAGGGGGCACTGAAGCTTTCTTT
CASSLAAGGTEAFF
>-|-|TRBJ1-6|TRBV7-3
TGTGCCAGCAGCTTAAACAGGGACTCACCCCTCCACTTT
CASSLNRDSPLHF
>-|TRBD2|TRBJ2-5|TRBV3-1/TRBV3-2
TGTGCCAGCAGCCAAGGTGGAGGTAGCGGGGGCGCGACCCAGTACTTC
CASSQGGGSGGATQYF
>-|-|TRBJ2-3|TRBV7-7
TGTGCCAGCAGCGTTTTAGGCACAGATACGCAGTATTTT
CASSVLGTDTQYF
>-|-|TRBJ1-5|TRBV5-1
TGCGCCAGCAGCTTTTTAGGGGATAGCAATCAGCCCCAGCATTTT
CASSFLGDSNQPQHF
>-|-|TRBJ1-1|TRBV6-5
TGTGCCAGCAGTTACAATCAGGCCCTGGGCACTGAAGCTTTCTTT
CASSYNQALGTEAFF
>-|-|TRBJ1-1|TRBV6-5
TGTGCCAGCAGTTACACCCGACCAACTACGGATGAAGCTTTCTTT
CASSYTRPTTDEAFF
>few|TRBD1|TRBJ1-4|TRBV7-9
TGTGCCAGCAGCTTGTCCTTACAGGGGGCGCGTGAAAAACTGTTTTTT
CASSLSLQGAREKLFF
>-|TRBD2|TRBJ2-2|TRBV5-4
TGTGCCAGCAGCTCGGGACTAGCGGGAGGGGCGAACACCGGGGAGCTGTTTTTT
CASSSGLAGGANTGELFF
>-|-|TRBJ1-1|TRBV6-1
TGTGCCAGCAGTGAAGCTACAACAGGATGGAACACTGAAGCTTTCTTT
CASSEATTGWNTEAFF
>-|TRBD1|TRBJ1-5|TRBV7-9
TGTGCCAGCAGCTCAGGGGGGCCGGGCTTACATCAGCCCCAGCATTTT
CASSSGGPGLHQPQHF
>once|TRBD1|TRBJ2-1|TRBV5-4
TGTGCCAGCAGCTTCCGGGACAGAATCAATGAGCAGTTCTTC
CASSFRDRINEQFF
>-|TRBD1|TRBJ2-7|TRBV6-5
TGTGCCAGCACTCGACAGGGTGCTTGGTACGAGCAGTACTTC
CASTRQGAWYEQYF
>-|-|TRBJ2-1|TRBV5-4
TGTGCCAGCAGCGCGAACCAGGTCGATGAGCAGTTCTTC
CASSANQVDEQFF
>-|TRBD1|TRBJ2-5|TRBV2
TGTGCCAGCAGTGAGACAGGGCGGGAGACCCAGTACTTC
CASSETGRETQYF
>-|TRBD1|TRBJ2-2|TRBV4-3
TGCGCCAGCAGCCGGGGACAGGCGAACACCGGGGAGCTGTTTTTT
CASSRGQANTGELFF
>-|-|TRBJ2-7|TRBV14
TGTGCCAGCAGCCAAGATCGAGGCGCGATTGGAGAGCAGTACTTC
CASSQDRGAIGEQYF
>-|TRBD2|TRBJ2-7|TRBV9
TGTGCCAGCAGCGCCGAGATGTCGGTAGCGGGACCCTATTACGAGCAGTACTTC
CASSAEMSVAGPYYEQYF
>-|TRBD2|TRBJ2-1|TRBV9
TGTGCCAGCAGCGTAGGCCTAGCGGGGCCCTACAATGAGCAGTTCTTC
CASSVGLAGPYNEQFF
>-|TRBD2|TRBJ2-7|TRBV28
TGTGCCAGCAGTTGGGAGGGACTCCCCGGCGAGCAGTACTTC
CASSWEGLPGEQYF
>-|TRBD2|TRBJ2-7|TRBV2
TGTGCCAGCAGTCTAGCGGGAGGTCACGGAAACGAGCAGTACTTC
CASSLAGGHGNEQYF
>few|-|TRBJ1-1|TRBV5-1
TGCGCCAGCAGCTTGGCCCAGGATACGAACACTGAAGCTTTCTTT
CASSLAQDTNTEAFF
>few|-|TRBJ1-1|TRBV5-5
TGTGCCAGCAGCTATGGACAGAGGGAGAACACTGAAGCTTTCTTT
CASSYGQRENTEAFF
>once|TRBD1|TRBJ1-1|TRBV18
TGTGCCAGCTTCCCCGACAGGGACACTGAAGCTTTCTTT
CASFPDRDTEAFF
>-|-|TRBJ2-2|TRBV7-2
TGTGCCAGCAGCTTACTAAACACCGGGGAGCTGTTTTTT
CASSLLNTGELFF
>-|-|TRBJ2-1|TRBV24-1
TGTGCCACCAGTGATAGGGGGGGGATAAATGAGCAGTTCTTC
CATSDRGGINEQFF
>-|TRBD1|TRBJ2-2|TRBV19
TGTGCCAGCGGGACAGGGAACACCGGGGAGCTGTTTTTT
CASGTGNTGELFF
>-|-|TRBJ2-5|TRBV19
TGTGCCAGTAGTTTCCGGGACACCCAAGAGACCCAGTACTTC
CASSFRDTQETQYF
>-|TRBD2|TRBJ2-5|TRBV7-2
TGTGCCAGCAGCCCGGGTGGAGCGGGGCAAGAGACCCAGTACTTC
CASSPGGAGQETQYF
>-|-|TRBJ2-3|TRBV9
TGTGCCAGCAGCGTACAGGGGATGGGGACCACAGATACGCAGTATTTT
CASSVQGMGTTDTQYF